This TCR beta chain was sequenced for a study of cytomegalovirus exposure and HLA in healthy donors. PCR involved 60 Vbeta and 13 Jbeta primers. Using immunoSEQ multiplex PCR, the repertoire was profiled, and TCRdb retains in-frame clones only, with some absent. The sample data list about 50,000 clones. Concerning this clone: Its antigen remains unknown.

V was pared by 7 bases and J by 0 bases, with 10 bases of the junction left unmatched. Per the germline V gene, CDR1 is MDHEN and CDR2 is SYDVKM. The CDR3 runs to 17 residues. While unrecorded immune exposures were likely, the donors were nominally healthy when sampled. Points from the study as a whole: Of the V segments, some could not be distinguished, including TRBV6-2 and TRBV6-3, and were excluded. Later genetic work tied a missense DCLRE1C variant to beta-chain V and J trimming. The study labeled under 200 TCR beta chains cytomegalovirus-associated.

The sequenced sample was PBMCs. This sequence was found in a woman aged 55 to 70 in good health and CMV-seropositive. The V gene is TRBV28, the J gene TRBJ2-1; 9 bases align to TRBD2. CDR3 sequence reads: CASTASGTTSSYNEQFF. The CDR3 DNA reads as TGTGCCAGCACAGCTAGCGGGACCACAAGCTCCTACAATGAGCAGTTCTTC.